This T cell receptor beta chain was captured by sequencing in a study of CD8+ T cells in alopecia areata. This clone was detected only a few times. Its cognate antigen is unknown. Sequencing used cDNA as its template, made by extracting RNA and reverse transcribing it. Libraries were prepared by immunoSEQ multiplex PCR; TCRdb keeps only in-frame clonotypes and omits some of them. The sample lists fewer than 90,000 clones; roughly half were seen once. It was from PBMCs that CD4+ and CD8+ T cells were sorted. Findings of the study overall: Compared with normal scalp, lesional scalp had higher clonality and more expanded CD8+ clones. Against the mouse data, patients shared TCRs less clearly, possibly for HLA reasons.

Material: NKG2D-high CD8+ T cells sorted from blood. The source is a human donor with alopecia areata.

The DNA of the CDR3 is TGTGCCAGCAGCTCCGACGAGCTCTACAATGAGCAGTTCTTC. This translates into CASSSDELYNEQFF. This chain links TRBV13 with TRBJ2-1, with D unresolved. The V end lost 4 bases, the J end lost 3 bases, and 10 bases lay between the germline ends. The CDR3 runs to 14 residues. Germline-derived CDR1 and CDR2 are PRHDT and FYEKMQ (reference sequence). The whole variable domain, filled in from reference TRBV13 and TRBJ2-1, reads AAGVIQSPRHLIKEKRETATLKCYPIPRHDTVYWYQQGPGQDPQFLISFYEKMQSDKGSIPDRFSAQQFSDYHSELNMSSLELGDSALYFCASSSDELYNEQFFGPGTRLTVL.